This T cell receptor beta chain comes out of a study of identifying expanded T cells in peripheral blood. Regarding the study as a whole: Differentially abundant clones: around 1.2 between replicates, approximately 16 at around 15 days, less than 25 at four. Across healthy donors, higher total template counts meant significantly greater approximately 2-week count variance.

TCRdb's table, derived via immunoSEQ multiplex PCR, lists solely in-frame clones and lacks some. The sample carries about 110,000 clones, 88% recorded once. Germline V gene data show CDR1 as SEHNR and CDR2 as FQNEAQ (reference sequence). This CDR3 spans 17 amino acids. Trimming shortened V by 4 bases and J by 0 bases, and 16 bases separated the two germline ends. As to this clone: Its target is not known.

No infections or other immune events were documented during collection. The rearrangement uses TRBV7-9 and TRBJ1-5; D perhaps matches TRBD1 (5 bases). Sequencing was carried out using blood. This receptor was identified in a person aged 18-69 years in good health. CDR3 in amino acids: CASSSSRDEHSNQPQHF. In DNA, the CDR3 is TGTGCCAGCAGCTCATCCCGGGACGAACATAGCAATCAGCCCCAGCATTTT.